The 10 T cell receptor beta chains in this list originate from one sample, sequenced in a study of shared clonotypes between healthy human individuals. Measured with immunoSEQ multiplex PCR; TCRdb has only the in-frame clones, and not every one. Of hundreds of thousands of clones detected, almost 97% appear once; the ten largest clones hold 0.055% to 0.075%. Sequenced: naive CD4+ T cells sorted from blood. The subset was: CD45RA+ positively selected. The receptors stem from a woman between 25 and 40 years old in good health.

J is TRBJ2-3 and V is TRBV21-1; the D call of TRBD2 is as the table states it, not checked on the DNA. TRBV21-1 is a pseudogene locus. The CDR3 consists of 19 residues. The CDR3 is CASSNAKKRERLGTDTQYF. CDR3 sequence (DNA): TGTGCCAGCAGCAATGCGAAGAAGCGGGAGCGGTTGGGCACAGATACGCAGTATTTT.

This rearrangement joins TRBV19 to TRBJ1-5, with 7 bases matching TRBD1. The CDR3 runs 13 residues. V trimming: 7 bases; J trimming: 10 bases; junction bases outside the gene matches: 10. Germline CDR1 is LNHDA and CDR2 is SQIVND (reference sequence). This chain's CDR3 is CASMRGRNYPQHF. Here the CDR3 DNA reads TGTGCCAGTATGAGGGGGCGGAATTACCCCCAGCATTTT.

The chain is built from TRBV7-2 and TRBJ2-1; 8 positions match TRBD2. Germline CDR1 reads SGHTA; CDR2 reads FQGNSA. The V and J ends lost 5 bases and 7 bases, in that order; junction bases with no gene match: 10. This CDR3 has 15 residues. The CDR3 here is CASSPRSSGGNEQFF. The CDR3 DNA follows: TGTGCCAGCAGCCCCAGGTCGAGCGGGGGTAATGAGCAGTTCTTC.

CDR3 DNA sequence: TGTGCCAGCAGTGAGCGGGCTAGCACAGATACGCAGTATTTT. As protein: CASSERASTDTQYF. The chain carries TRBV2 and TRBJ2-3, with D possibly matching TRBD2 (5 bases). Germline V gives CDR1 SNHLY, CDR2 FYNNEI. Trimming stripped 3 bases from V and 0 bases from J, with 7 bases between. The CDR3 covers 14 residues.

The V gene is TRBV29-1, the J gene TRBJ2-1, with TRBD2 matching over 9 bases. The V segment lost 7 bases and the J segment 5 bases; nucleotides outside the gene matches: 12. Germline CDR1 is SQVTM and CDR2 is ANQGSEA. This CDR3 region has 15 residues. CDR3 DNA sequence: TGCAGCGGCGCCAGGCGGCTAGCGGGGAACAATGAGCAGTTCTTC. It codes for CSGARRLAGNNEQFF.

V usage is TRBV6-5 and J usage is TRBJ1-5; D is perhaps TRBD1 (6 bases). Germline CDR1 and CDR2: MNHEY and SVGAGI. Trimming removed 5 bases at V and 11 bases at J, with 16 bases between. This CDR3 contains 13 residues. This CDR3 reads CASSNRGTTAQHF. CDR3 in DNA: TGTGCCAGCAGTAACCGGGGGACAACGGCCCAGCATTTT.

J is TRBJ2-7 and V is TRBV28; D remains unclear. Trimming shortened V by 8 bases and J by 9 bases, and 5 bases separated the two germline ends. In germline, CDR1 is MDHEN, CDR2 SYDVKM. The CDR3 sequence is 8 residues long. The CDR3 spells CASGGQYF. The DNA for the CDR3 is TGTGCCAGCGGTGGGCAGTACTTC.

This chain joins TRBV18 and TRBJ1-1; 7 bases match TRBD1. The CDR3 runs 13 residues. V was pared by 2 bases and J by 8 bases, with 5 bases of the junction left unmatched. Germline V lookup: CDR1 KGHSH, CDR2 LQKENI. The DNA of the CDR3 is TGTGCCAGCTCACCAAAGGACAGGACCGAAGCTTTCTTT. Its protein is CASSPKDRTEAFF.

The J gene is TRBJ2-4, the V gene TRBV2; 8 positions match TRBD1. The V gene end was trimmed by 3 bases and the J gene end by 5 bases; junction bases not matched to a gene: 3. Germline CDR1 and CDR2: SNHLY and FYNNEI. The CDR3 contains 14 residues. In DNA, the CDR3 is TGTGCCAGCAGTGATGTACAGGGGGAAAACATTCAGTACTTC. The encoded protein is CASSDVQGENIQYF. The whole variable domain, remainder taken from reference TRBV2 and TRBJ2-4, is EPEVTQTPSHQVTQMGQEVILRCVPISNHLYFYWYRQILGQKVEFLVSFYNNEISEKSEIFDDQFSVERPDGSNFTLKIRSTKLEDSAMYFCASSDVQGENIQYFGAGTRLSVL.

V and J are TRBV6-6 and TRBJ2-5; D is possibly TRBD1 (5 bases). V was pared by 5 bases and J by 1 base, with 11 bases between. The CDR3 covers 14 residues. Germline V gene sequence: CDR1 MNHNY, CDR2 SVGAGI (reference sequence). This chain's CDR3 is CASSRQLVQETQYF. The CDR3 coding sequence is TGTGCCAGCAGTCGACAGTTGGTCCAAGAGACCCAGTACTTC.